This T cell receptor beta chain was profiled in a study of T cells after yellow fever vaccination. Across the whole study: Each low-cell-number fraction was prepared by means of SMART-Seq v4 Ultra Low Input.

Comment on this clonotype: Antigen unknown.

V was clipped by 2 bases and J by 4 bases, with 11 bases between them. The CDR3 runs 15 residues. As TCR cDNA was made by 5'RACE template switching, a universal primer site and UMIs were added. TCRdb fed the 5' RACE reads into MiXCR, producing one record per CDR3 protein. The repertoire holds about 240,000 distinct CDR3 sequences, with less than 9% as singletons. General study points: Post-booster samples contained most primary-vaccination clones (around 95% CD4, around 89% CD8). Clonotypes appearing in both CD4 and CD8 compartments existed, and their share was small.

The J gene is TRBJ2-2, the V gene TRBV12-3 or TRBV12-4; D might be TRBD2 (5 bases). The TCR sequence derives from a man aged 25 to 40 who received the YFV17D yellow fever vaccine. The sequences come from CD4+ T cells sorted from PBMCs, collected 15 days after the yellow fever booster vaccination. The CDR3 sequence is CASSLLGSGTGELFF. Written as DNA, the CDR3 is TGTGCCAGCAGTTTATTGGGCAGCGGCACCGGGGAGCTGTTTTTT.